Sequencing of this TCR beta chain was carried out in a study of control samples from healthy donors and cancer patients. Per the germline V gene, CDR1 is MDHEN and CDR2 is SYDVKM. Unmatched junction bases numbered 2, after V lost 6 bases and J lost 2 bases. The CDR3 covers 15 residues. The assay was immunoSEQ multiplex PCR, and TCRdb's table has in-frame clones only and misses some. The sample holds fewer than 500,000 clones, 80% to 95% seen once. The genes are TRBV28 and TRBJ2-7; 15 nucleotides align to TRBD2. The sample comprised PBMCs. This TCR was recovered from a man in his forties with head and neck cancer. In DNA, the CDR3 is TGTGCCAGCAGGGGACTAGCGGGAGGCCCCTACGAGCAGTACTTC. Its protein product is CASRGLAGGPYEQYF.